This T cell receptor (beta chain) was retrieved from a study of identical twins. This clonotype was counted a few times. Its cognate antigen is unknown. Findings and limits, study-wide: Whereas memory repertoires showed no such difference, abundant cord blood beta clonotypes carried fewer insertions. It was cross-sectional statistical analysis, not following the same donors, that the conclusions relied on. An excess of low generation probability was shown by twin-shared out-of-frame alpha sequences.

CDR3 length: 14 amino acids. Germline V gene sequence: CDR1 DFQATT, CDR2 SNEGSKA (reference sequence). V was shortened by 4 bases and J by 8 bases, with 20 bases between the two germline ends. Unique molecular identifiers were present on the cDNA, which also gained a universal primer site by template switching. TCRdb recomputed calls from the 5' RACE reads with MiXCR, one row per CDR3 protein. This table holds roughly 1,500,000 distinct CDR3 sequences, under 35% found once. The V and J genes are TRBV20-1 and TRBJ1-2; TRBD1 might be the D (5 bases). Sequenced: cord blood. This clonotype originated in a newborn girl in good health. The CDR3 loop is CSAILGTPRGGYTF. CDR3 bases: TGCAGTGCTATCCTCGGGACTCCAAGGGGAGGCTACACCTTC.